This TCR beta chain was captured by sequencing in a study of blood T cell repertoires in COVID-19. Study background: Samples taken during acute and convalescent COVID-19 were collected in the United States, Italy and Spain. Sample material is recorded as cDNA or gDNA derived from T cells, B-cell-depleted T cells, or PBMCs.

The germline V gene encodes CDR1 GTSNPN and CDR2 SVGIG (reference sequence). V lost 0 bases, J lost 7 bases, and 10 bases lay in between. The CDR3 loop spans 14 amino acids. Authors' processing steps: Estimated nucleated cell counts came from reference gene primer amplification. TCRdb's copy holds only in-frame clones and misses some; the assay was immunoSEQ multiplex PCR. V, J and clone size are taken as reported in that table, and D and trimming were inferred from the DNA itself. The table shows around 300,000 clones, with 80% to 90% occurring only once. Sequenced sample: peripheral blood. This TCR derives from a woman aged 25 to 45 with active or convalescent COVID-19. V and J are TRBV30 and TRBJ1-6; tentatively, D is TRBD1 (6 bases). The CDR3 DNA reads as TGTGCCTGGAGTGTTCACAGGGCGAATTCACCCCTCCACTTT. It translates to CAWSVHRANSPLHF.